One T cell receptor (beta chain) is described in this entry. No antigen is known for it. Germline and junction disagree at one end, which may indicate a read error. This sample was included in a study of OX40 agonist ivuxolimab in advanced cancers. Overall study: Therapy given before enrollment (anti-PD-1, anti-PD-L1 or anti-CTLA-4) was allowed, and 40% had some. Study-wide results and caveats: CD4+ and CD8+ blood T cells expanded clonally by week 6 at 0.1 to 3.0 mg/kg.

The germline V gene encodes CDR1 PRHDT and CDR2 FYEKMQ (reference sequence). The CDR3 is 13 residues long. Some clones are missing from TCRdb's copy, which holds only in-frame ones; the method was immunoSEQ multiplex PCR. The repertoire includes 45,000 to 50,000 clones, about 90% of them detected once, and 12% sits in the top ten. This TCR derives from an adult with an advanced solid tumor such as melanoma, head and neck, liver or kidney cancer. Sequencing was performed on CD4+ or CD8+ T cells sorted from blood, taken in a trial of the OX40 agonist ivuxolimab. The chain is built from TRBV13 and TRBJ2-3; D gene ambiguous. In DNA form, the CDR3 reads TGTGCCGGCAGCTTTGGGTACACAGATACGCAGTATTTT. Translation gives CAGSFGYTDTQYF.